These 19 T cell receptor beta chains were sequenced from one sample in a study of graft-versus-host responses after intestinal transplantation. No antigen is known for these receptors. Sequenced by immunoSEQ multiplex PCR; TCRdb stores in-frame clones only, minus some. This repertoire shows 98,000 or so clones, roughly 84% found once; its top ten account for 0.9%. Sequenced here: unstimulated CD4+ T cells sorted from spleen or lymph node cells, sampled before intestinal transplant. These TCRs come from a human donor who received an intestinal transplant.

The sample holds a few counts of this clone. The V call is TRBV9, the J call TRBJ2-2; TRBD2 is a possible D gene (6 bases). Looked up from germline, CDR1 is SGDLS and CDR2 is YYNGEE. Trimming stripped 3 bases from V and 0 bases from J, with 15 bases between. CDR3 length: 17 residues. Here the CDR3 DNA reads TGTGCCAGCAGCGCTCCTCTAGCGTACGCGAACACCGGGGAGCTGTTTTTT. It yields the protein CASSAPLAYANTGELFF.

This clone was recorded only once. This rearrangement joins TRBV6-4 to TRBJ2-1; D could derive from TRBD1 or TRBD2 (5 bases each). CDR3 size: 15 residues. Germline V CDR1 and CDR2: MRHNA, SNTAGT. The germline V and J ends were trimmed by 4 bases and 7 bases, with 17 bases remaining between them. The DNA for the CDR3 is TGTGCCAGCAGTGCCGGGACCCCCTCCCGGAATGAGCAGTTCTTC. Translated, it gives CASSAGTPSRNEQFF.

The CDR3 nucleotides are TGTGCCAGCAGTGACTCGAGGCGGGGGGCGGGGAACACTGAAGCTTTCTTT. Translation gives CASSDSRRGAGNTEAFF. This chain connects TRBV6-4 to TRBJ1-1; possible D gene TRBD1, 6 bases. The CDR3 has 17 residues. The germline V gene encodes CDR1 MRHNA and CDR2 SNTAGT. Trimming took 0 bases from V and 1 from J, leaving 15 bases between them.

CDR3 bases: TGTGCCAGCAGCGCCGAACAGGGATACTCTAATGAAAAACTGTTTTTT. Protein: CASSAEQGYSNEKLFF. The V gene is TRBV9, the J gene TRBJ1-4, with D maybe TRBD1 (6 bases). Trimming shortened V by 3 bases and J by 3 bases, and 15 bases separated the two germline ends. The CDR3 has 16 residues. CDR1 and CDR2 from the germline V gene are SGDLS and YYNGEE.

This clone was recorded only once. The chain employs TRBV19 and TRBJ2-2, with TRBD1 identical over 10 bases. CDR1 is LNHDA, CDR2 SQIVND, per germline (reference sequence). V lost 8 bases to trimming and J lost 5 bases; unmatched junction nucleotides: 5. The CDR3 consists of 14 residues. The CDR3 here is CASGQGELTGELFF. The DNA for the CDR3 is TGTGCCAGTGGACAGGGGGAATTAACCGGGGAGCTGTTTTTT.

CDR3 DNA: TGTGCCAGCTCACCCATCCCGGGACCTACCGAGGAGACCCAGTACTTC. Translating it yields CASSPIPGPTEETQYF. The V gene is TRBV18, the J gene TRBJ2-5, with D perhaps being TRBD1 or TRBD2 (5 bases each). The germline V gene has CDR1 KGHSH and CDR2 LQKENI. The CDR3 contains 16 residues. V lost 3 bases, J lost 5 bases, and 19 bases lay in between. Together with reference TRBV18 and TRBJ2-5, the CDR3 gives the full variable domain: NAGVMQNPRHLVRRRGQEARLRCSPMKGHSHVYWYRQLPEEGLKFMVYLQKENIIDESGMPKERFSAEFPKEGPSILRIQQVVRGDSAAYFCASSPIPGPTEETQYFGPGTRLLVL.

The chain uses TRBV6-5 and TRBJ1-5; no firm D call. V lost 5 bases and J lost 5, with 10 bases in between. Germline CDR1 MNHEY, CDR2 SVGAGI. The CDR3 has 13 residues. The CDR3: CASSETADQPQHF. The CDR3 DNA follows: TGTGCCAGCAGTGAAACCGCGGATCAGCCCCAGCATTTT.

The chain has TRBV28 and TRBJ1-1; D remains unclear. This CDR3 is built from 14 residues. Between the trimmed V and J ends, which lost 1 base and 2 bases, there was a span of 8 bases. Germline values: CDR1 MDHEN, CDR2 SYDVKM. CDR3 protein: CASSLSQLNTEAFF. CDR3 nucleotide sequence: TGTGCCAGCAGTTTATCACAGCTAAACACTGAAGCTTTCTTT.

The chain joins TRBV11-2 to TRBJ2-1; weak D call: TRBD2 (6 bases). CDR3 length equals 13 residues. The germline gives CDR1 SGHAT, CDR2 FQNNGV. The V end was cut by 5 bases, the J end by 3 bases, with 8 bases between. The CDR3 is CASSPGLYNEQFF. In DNA form, the CDR3 reads TGTGCCAGCAGCCCGGGACTCTACAATGAGCAGTTCTTC.

V gene TRBV11-2 combines with J gene TRBJ1-3; tentative D call: TRBD1 (5 bases). Trimming took off 5 bases at V and 0 bases at J, with 17 bases between the two ends. Germline-derived CDR1 and CDR2 are SGHAT and FQNNGV. There are 17 residues in the CDR3. In DNA form, the CDR3 reads TGTGCCAGCAGCCCAATGAGGGGCGCTTACTCTGGAAACACCATATATTTT. Translation gives CASSPMRGAYSGNTIYF.

This clone has only one observation. The chain is built from TRBV18 and TRBJ2-1; the D gene could be TRBD1 or TRBD2 (6 bases each). There are 16 residues in the CDR3. The V gene lost 0 bases and the J gene lost 0 bases, with 9 bases spanning the gap. Germline CDR1 and CDR2: KGHSH and LQKENI. The CDR3 DNA follows: TGTGCCAGCTCACCACCGGGGGGCCACTCCTACAATGAGCAGTTCTTC. Its translation is CASSPPGGHSYNEQFF.

V is TRBV2 and J is TRBJ1-5; D possibly corresponds to TRBD1 (6 bases). CDR1 SNHLY and CDR2 FYNNEI come from the germline V gene. The CDR3 spans 14 residues. V dropped 6 bases and J dropped 3 bases, with 12 bases sitting between them. CDR3 loop: CASSYRVFNQPQHF. The CDR3 region has the DNA TGTGCCAGCAGCTACAGGGTGTTCAATCAGCCCCAGCATTTT.

Only one count was recorded for this clone. CDR3 sequence reads: CASSFTGRSYDGYTF. The DNA of the CDR3 is TGTGCCAGCAGCTTCACCGGCAGATCCTATGATGGCTACACCTTC. The chain links TRBV5-5 to TRBJ1-2; D not resolved. This CDR3 contains 15 residues. CDR1 is SGHKS and CDR2 is YYEKEE in the germline V gene (reference sequence). Trimming took off 2 bases at V and 6 bases at J, with 17 bases between the two ends. The full variable domain, its missing parts supplied by reference TRBV5-5 and TRBJ1-2, is DAGVTQSPTHLIKTRGQQVTLRCSPISGHKSVSWYQQVLGQGPQFIFQYYEKEERGRGNFPDRFSARQFPNYSSELNVNALLLGDSALYLCASSFTGRSYDGYTFGSGTRLTVV.

This clone was seen a handful of times. The genes are TRBV6-1 and TRBJ2-7; D is ambiguous. Trimming left V 2 bases short and J 4 bases short, with 6 bases between. From germline, CDR1 is MNHNS and CDR2 SASEGT. CDR3 length: 12 residues. The CDR3 region has the DNA TGTGCCAGCAGTGAACGCGGATACGAGCAGTACTTC. It translates to CASSERGYEQYF.

The J gene is TRBJ2-1, the V gene TRBV4-2; 12 bases are shared with TRBD2. Germline V gives CDR1 LGHNA, CDR2 YNFKEQ. The CDR3 contains 18 residues. After removal of 4 bases from V and 4 bases from J, the junction contained 11 bases not matched to a gene. The CDR3 sequence: CASSLELAGGNQYNEQFF. CDR3 bases: TGTGCCAGCAGCCTCGAGCTAGCGGGGGGGAACCAATACAATGAGCAGTTCTTC.

The chain couples TRBV7-9 to TRBJ2-3; TRBD2 aligns across 8 bases. This CDR3 has 15 amino acids. The J segment lost 2 bases and the V segment lost 1 base, leaving 2 bases of the junction unmatched. Germline values: CDR1 SEHNR, CDR2 FQNEAQ (reference sequence). CDR3 nucleotides: TGTGCCAGCAGCTTAGTAGCGGGACACACAGATACGCAGTATTTT. Its protein product is CASSLVAGHTDTQYF.

About this clone: Other nucleotide sequences in the sample specify the same CDR3. The V gene is TRBV2, the J gene TRBJ1-2; 9 bases agree with TRBD1. Germline values: CDR1 SNHLY, CDR2 FYNNEI. V shed 7 bases and J 2 bases; nucleotides not matched to a gene: 8. CDR3 size: 15 residues. The CDR3, as DNA: TGTGCCAGCAATCCACAGGGGGCGCCCAACTATGGCTACACCTTC. This gives the protein CASNPQGAPNYGYTF.

J is TRBJ1-2 and V is TRBV5-5; no definite D call. The CDR3 spans 17 residues. The germline V and J ends were trimmed by 4 bases and 1 base, with 20 bases remaining between them. Germline-derived CDR1 and CDR2 are SGHKS and YYEKEE (reference sequence). CDR3 amino acids: CASSLNYQESFNYGYTF. In DNA form, the CDR3 reads TGTGCCAGCAGCCTCAACTACCAGGAATCATTTAACTATGGCTACACCTTC.

V is TRBV5-1 and J is TRBJ2-7, with 9 nucleotides matching TRBD2. This CDR3 has 16 amino acids. Trimming at V came to 1 base and at J to 2 bases, leaving 7 bases not matched to a gene. In germline, CDR1 is SGHRS, CDR2 YFSETQ. The CDR3 DNA is TGCGCCAGCAGCTTGCTGGGACTAGCTTCCCCCTACGAGCAGTACTTC. Amino acid sequence: CASSLLGLASPYEQYF.